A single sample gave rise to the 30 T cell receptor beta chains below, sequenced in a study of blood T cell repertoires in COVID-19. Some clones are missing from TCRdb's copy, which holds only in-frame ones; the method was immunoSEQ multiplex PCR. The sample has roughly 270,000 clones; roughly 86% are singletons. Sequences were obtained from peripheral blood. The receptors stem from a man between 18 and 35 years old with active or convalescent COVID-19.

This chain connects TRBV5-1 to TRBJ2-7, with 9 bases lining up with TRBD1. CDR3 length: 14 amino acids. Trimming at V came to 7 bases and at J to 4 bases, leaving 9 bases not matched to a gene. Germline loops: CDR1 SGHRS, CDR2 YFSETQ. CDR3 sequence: CASGAGTGMYEQYF. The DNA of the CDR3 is TGCGCCAGCGGGGCCGGGACAGGGATGTACGAGCAGTACTTC.

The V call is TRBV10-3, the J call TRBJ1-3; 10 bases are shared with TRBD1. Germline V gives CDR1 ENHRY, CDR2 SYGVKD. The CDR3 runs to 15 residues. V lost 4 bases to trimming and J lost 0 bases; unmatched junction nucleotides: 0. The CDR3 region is CAISGTGGSGNTIYF. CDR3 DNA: TGTGCCATCAGTGGGACAGGGGGCTCTGGAAACACCATATATTTT.

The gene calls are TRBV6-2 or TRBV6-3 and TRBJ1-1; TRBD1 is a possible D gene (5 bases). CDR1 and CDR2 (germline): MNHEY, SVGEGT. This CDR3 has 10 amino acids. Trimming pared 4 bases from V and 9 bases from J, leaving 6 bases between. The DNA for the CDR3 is TGTGCCAGCAGTTCAGGGCAAGCTTTCTTT. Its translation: CASSSGQAFF.

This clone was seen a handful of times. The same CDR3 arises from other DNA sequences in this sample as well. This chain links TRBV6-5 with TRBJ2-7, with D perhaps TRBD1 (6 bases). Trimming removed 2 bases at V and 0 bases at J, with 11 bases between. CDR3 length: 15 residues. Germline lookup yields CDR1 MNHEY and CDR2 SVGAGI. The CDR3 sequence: CASSYVQGSSYEQYF. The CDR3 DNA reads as TGTGCCAGCAGTTACGTACAGGGCAGCTCCTACGAGCAGTACTTC.

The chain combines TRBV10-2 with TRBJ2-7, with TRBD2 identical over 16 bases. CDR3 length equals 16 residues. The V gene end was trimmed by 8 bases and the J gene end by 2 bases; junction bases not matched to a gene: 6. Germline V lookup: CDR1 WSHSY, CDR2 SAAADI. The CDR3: CASGPGLAGGTYEQYF. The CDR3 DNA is TGCGCCAGCGGACCGGGACTAGCGGGGGGGACCTACGAGCAGTACTTC.

The DNA for the CDR3 is TGTGCCAGCAGCTTAGCCCGAGGAGTGGATTCACCCCTCCACTTT. The encoded protein is CASSLARGVDSPLHF. The chain joins TRBV7-9 to TRBJ1-6; the D is unclear. V was clipped by 0 bases and J by 8 bases, with 11 bases between them. The germline V gene has CDR1 SEHNR and CDR2 FQNEAQ (reference sequence). The CDR3 consists of 15 residues.

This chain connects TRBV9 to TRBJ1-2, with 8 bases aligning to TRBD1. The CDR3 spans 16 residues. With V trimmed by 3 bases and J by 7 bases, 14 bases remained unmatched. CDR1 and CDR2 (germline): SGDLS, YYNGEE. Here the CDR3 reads CASSASLMDRVGGYTF. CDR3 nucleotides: TGTGCCAGCAGCGCGTCATTAATGGACAGGGTTGGTGGCTACACCTTC.

The CDR3, as DNA: TGTGCCAGCAGCTTAGCGGTGACAGGACTTCGGCACGAGCAGTACTTC. Protein sequence: CASSLAVTGLRHEQYF. This chain joins TRBV7-6 and TRBJ2-7, with D tentatively TRBD1 (6 bases). Trimming cost V 0 bases and J 5 bases, with 17 bases left between them. Germline CDR1 and CDR2: SGHVS and FNYEAQ. The CDR3 is 16 residues long.

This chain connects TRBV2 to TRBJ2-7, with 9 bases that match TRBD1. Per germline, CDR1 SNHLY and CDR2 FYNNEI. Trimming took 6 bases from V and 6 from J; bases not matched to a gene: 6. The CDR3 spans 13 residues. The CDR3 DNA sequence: TGTGCCAGCAGGGCGGACAGGGGCCTCGAGCAGTACTTC. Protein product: CASRADRGLEQYF.

For the CDR3, the DNA is TGTGCCAGCAGTGAATCGTCGCAGGGCATAGGAAACACCATATATTTT. Its translation: CASSESSQGIGNTIYF. This chain joins TRBV2 and TRBJ1-3; maybe TRBD1 (5 bases). The V end was cut by 2 bases, the J end by 4 bases, with 15 bases between. This CDR3 comprises 16 residues. Per germline, CDR1 SNHLY and CDR2 FYNNEI.

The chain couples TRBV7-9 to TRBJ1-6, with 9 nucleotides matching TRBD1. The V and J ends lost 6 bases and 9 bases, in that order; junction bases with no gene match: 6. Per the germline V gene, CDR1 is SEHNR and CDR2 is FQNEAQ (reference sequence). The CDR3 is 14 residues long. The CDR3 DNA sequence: TGTGCCAGCAGAATTGGACAGGGGATTTCACCCCTCCACTTT. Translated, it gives CASRIGQGISPLHF.

The CDR3 bases are TGCAGCTTGGGGCAGGTGAACACTGAAGCTTTCTTT. It translates to CSLGQVNTEAFF. The chain combines TRBV29-1 with TRBJ1-1, with D tentatively TRBD1 (5 bases). The CDR3 runs 12 residues. V gave up 8 bases and J gave up 0 bases, with 10 bases separating them. Germline V gene data show CDR1 as SQVTM and CDR2 as ANQGSEA.

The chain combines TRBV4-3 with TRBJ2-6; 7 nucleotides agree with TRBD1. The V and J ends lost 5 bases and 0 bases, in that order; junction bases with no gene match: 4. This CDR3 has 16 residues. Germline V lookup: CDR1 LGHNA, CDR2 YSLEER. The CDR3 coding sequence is TGCGCCAGCAGCTGGGGACAGACCTCTGGGGCCAACGTCCTGACTTTC. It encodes CASSWGQTSGANVLTF.

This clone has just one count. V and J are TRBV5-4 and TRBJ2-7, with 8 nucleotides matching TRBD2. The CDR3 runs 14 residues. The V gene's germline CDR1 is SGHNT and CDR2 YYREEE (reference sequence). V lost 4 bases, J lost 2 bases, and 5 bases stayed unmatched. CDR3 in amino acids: CASSPGGVPYEQYF. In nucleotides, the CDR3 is TGTGCCAGCAGCCCGGGGGGGGTCCCCTACGAGCAGTACTTC.

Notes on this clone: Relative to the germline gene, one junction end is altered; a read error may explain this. CDR3 sequence reads: CASSDSGQGNTGELFF. The CDR3 coding sequence is TGTGCCAGCAGCGACTCGGGACAGGGGAACACCGGGGAGCTGTTTTTT. The V gene is TRBV6-4, the J gene TRBJ2-2; 9 nucleotides agree with TRBD1. Germline CDR1 reads MRHNA; CDR2 reads SNTAGT. The CDR3 runs to 16 residues.

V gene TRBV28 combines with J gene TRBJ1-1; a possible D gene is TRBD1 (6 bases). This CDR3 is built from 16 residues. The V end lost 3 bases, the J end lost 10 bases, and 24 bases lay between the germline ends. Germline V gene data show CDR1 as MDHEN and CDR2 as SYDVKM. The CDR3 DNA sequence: TGTGCCAGCAGTTTGCCCGGAAGGGGGGGCCGGGAAGGAGCTTTCTTT. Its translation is CASSLPGRGGREGAFF. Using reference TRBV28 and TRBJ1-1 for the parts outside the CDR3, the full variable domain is DVKVTQSSRYLVKRTGEKVFLECVQDMDHENMFWYRQDPGLGLRLIYFSYDVKMKEKGDIPEGYSVSREKKERFSLILESASTNQTSMYLCASSLPGRGGREGAFFGQGTRLTVV.

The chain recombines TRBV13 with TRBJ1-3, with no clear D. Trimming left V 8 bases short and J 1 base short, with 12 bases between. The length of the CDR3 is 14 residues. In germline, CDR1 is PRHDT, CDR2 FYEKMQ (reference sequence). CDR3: CASCSGRSGNTIYF. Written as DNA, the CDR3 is TGTGCCAGCTGTAGCGGCAGATCTGGAAACACCATATATTTT.

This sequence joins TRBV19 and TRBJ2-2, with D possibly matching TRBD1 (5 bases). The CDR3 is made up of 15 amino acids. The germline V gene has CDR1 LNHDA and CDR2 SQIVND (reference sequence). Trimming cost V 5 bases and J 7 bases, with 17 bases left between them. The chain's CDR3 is CASSPRAQGVGELFF. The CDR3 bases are TGTGCCAGTAGTCCCCGGGCCCAGGGTGTCGGGGAGCTGTTTTTT.

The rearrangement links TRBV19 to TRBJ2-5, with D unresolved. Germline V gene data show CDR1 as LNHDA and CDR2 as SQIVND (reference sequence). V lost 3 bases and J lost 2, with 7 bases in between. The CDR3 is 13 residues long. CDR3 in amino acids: CASSMVQQETQYF. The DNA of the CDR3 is TGTGCCAGTAGTATGGTCCAGCAAGAGACCCAGTACTTC.

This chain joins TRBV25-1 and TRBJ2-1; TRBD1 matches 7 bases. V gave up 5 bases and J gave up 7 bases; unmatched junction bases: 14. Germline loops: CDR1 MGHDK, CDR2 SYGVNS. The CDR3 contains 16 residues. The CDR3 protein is CASSFPKTGKGNEQFF. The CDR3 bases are TGTGCCAGCAGTTTTCCAAAGACAGGGAAGGGGAATGAGCAGTTCTTC.

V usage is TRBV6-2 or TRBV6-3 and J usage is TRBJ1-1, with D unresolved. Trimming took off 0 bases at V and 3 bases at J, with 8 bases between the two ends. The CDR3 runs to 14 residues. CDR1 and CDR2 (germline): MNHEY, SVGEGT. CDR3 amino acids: CASSYSIPDTEAFF. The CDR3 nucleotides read TGTGCCAGCAGTTACTCTATTCCGGACACTGAAGCTTTCTTT.

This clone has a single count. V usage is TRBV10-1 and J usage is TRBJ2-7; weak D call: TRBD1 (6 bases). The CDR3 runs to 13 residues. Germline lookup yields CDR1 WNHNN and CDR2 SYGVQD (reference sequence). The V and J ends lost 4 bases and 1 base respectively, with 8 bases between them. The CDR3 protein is CASSATGSYEQYF. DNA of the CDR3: TGCGCCAGCAGTGCCACAGGGTCCTACGAGCAGTACTTC.

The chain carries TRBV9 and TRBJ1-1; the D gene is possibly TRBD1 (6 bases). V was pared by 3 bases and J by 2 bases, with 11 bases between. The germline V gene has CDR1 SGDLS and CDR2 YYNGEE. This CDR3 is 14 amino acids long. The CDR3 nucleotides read TGTGCCAGCAGCGACAGGGACGCCAACACTGAAGCTTTCTTT. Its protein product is CASSDRDANTEAFF.

This chain's CDR3 is CASSADRGFYEQYF. CDR3 sequence (DNA): TGTGCCAGCAGCGCGGACAGGGGATTCTACGAGCAGTACTTC. The V gene is TRBV9, the J gene TRBJ2-7; TRBD1 agrees at 9 bases. With 3 bases clipped from V and 3 bases from J, the junction kept 4 bases outside the gene matches. The CDR3 has 14 residues. Germline V gives CDR1 SGDLS, CDR2 YYNGEE.

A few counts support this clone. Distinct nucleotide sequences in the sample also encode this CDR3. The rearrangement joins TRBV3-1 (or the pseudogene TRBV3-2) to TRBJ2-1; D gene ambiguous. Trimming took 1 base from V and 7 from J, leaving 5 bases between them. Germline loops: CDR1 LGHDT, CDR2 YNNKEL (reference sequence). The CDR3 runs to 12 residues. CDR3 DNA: TGTGCCAGCAGCCAAGTCGGTAATGAGCAGTTCTTC. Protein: CASSQVGNEQFF.

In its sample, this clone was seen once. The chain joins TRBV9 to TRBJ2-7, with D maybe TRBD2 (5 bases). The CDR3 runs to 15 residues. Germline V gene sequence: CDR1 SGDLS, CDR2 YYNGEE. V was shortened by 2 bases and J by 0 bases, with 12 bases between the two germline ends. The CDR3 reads CASSVHGESSYEQYF. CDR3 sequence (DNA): TGTGCCAGCAGCGTCCACGGGGAAAGCTCCTACGAGCAGTACTTC.

Here the CDR3 reads CASSIGGSKNSPLHF. For the CDR3, the DNA is TGTGCCAGTAGTATCGGGGGATCTAAGAATTCACCCCTCCACTTT. This chain links TRBV19 with TRBJ1-6, with D perhaps TRBD1 (5 bases). CDR1 is LNHDA, CDR2 SQIVND, per germline (reference sequence). V lost 3 bases and J lost 7, with 13 bases in between. This CDR3 has 15 residues.

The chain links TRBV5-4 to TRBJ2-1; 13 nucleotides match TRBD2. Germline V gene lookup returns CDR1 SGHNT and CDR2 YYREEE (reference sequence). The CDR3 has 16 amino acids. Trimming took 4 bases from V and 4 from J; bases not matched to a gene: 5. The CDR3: CASSPGTSGAYNEQFF. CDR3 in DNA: TGTGCCAGCAGCCCCGGGACTAGCGGGGCGTACAATGAGCAGTTCTTC. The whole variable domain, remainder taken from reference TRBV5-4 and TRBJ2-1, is ETGVTQSPTHLIKTRGQQVTLRCSSQSGHNTVSWYQQALGQGPQFIFQYYREEENGRGNFPPRFSGLQFPNYSSELNVNALELDDSALYLCASSPGTSGAYNEQFFGPGTRLTVL.

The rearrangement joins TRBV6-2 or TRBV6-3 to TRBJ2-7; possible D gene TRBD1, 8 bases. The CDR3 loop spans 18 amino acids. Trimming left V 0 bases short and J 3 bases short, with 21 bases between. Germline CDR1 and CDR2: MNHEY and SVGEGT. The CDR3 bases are TGTGCCAGCAGTTACTCAACAAGCGGGACAGGAGCACTCTACGAGCAGTACTTC. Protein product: CASSYSTSGTGALYEQYF.

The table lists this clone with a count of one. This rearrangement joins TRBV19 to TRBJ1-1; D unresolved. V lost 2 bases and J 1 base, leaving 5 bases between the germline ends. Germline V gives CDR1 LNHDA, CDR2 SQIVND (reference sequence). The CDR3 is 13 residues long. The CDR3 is CASSISKNTEAFF. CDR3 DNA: TGTGCCAGTAGTATATCCAAGAACACTGAAGCTTTCTTT.